These 14 T cell receptor beta chains were sequenced from one sample in a study of CD4 T cell repertoires in COVID-19. Sequencing was performed with immunoSEQ multiplex PCR; in TCRdb, only in-frame clones are kept and a portion is missing. The data hold some 24,000 clones, with over 90% observed a single time. Sequencing was done directly on freshly isolated, uncultured memory T cells. The sequences come from circulating follicular helper CD4+ T cells (cTfh) from blood, collected before the COVID-19 pandemic. The receptors were gathered from a human donor who had COVID-19.

The chain employs TRBV10-1 and TRBJ2-7, with D possibly TRBD1 on 5 matching bases. The germline gives CDR1 WNHNN, CDR2 SYGVQD (reference sequence). V lost 7 bases to trimming and J lost 3 bases, with 13 bases between them. The CDR3 contains 13 residues. The CDR3 region has the DNA TGCGCCAGCAACCAGGGCCTGGGCTACGAGCAGTACTTC. It is translated as CASNQGLGYEQYF.

The chain uses TRBV7-2 and TRBJ1-3; D is unclear. CDR1 and CDR2 (germline): SGHTA, FQGNSA. The CDR3 is 15 amino acids. The V end lost 1 base, the J end lost 0 bases, and 7 bases lay between the germline ends. CDR3 coding DNA: TGTGCCAGCAGCTTAGGGTCGAGCTCTGGAAACACCATATATTTT. Translating it yields CASSLGSSSGNTIYF.

The chain links TRBV7-9 to TRBJ1-6, with TRBD1 identical over 8 bases. V lost 3 bases and J lost 6; bases outside the gene matches: 7. Germline CDR1 SEHNR, CDR2 FQNEAQ (reference sequence). The CDR3 consists of 16 residues. The CDR3 sequence is CASSLGGGQGNSPLHF. The CDR3 nucleotides read TGTGCCAGCAGCTTGGGGGGTGGACAGGGTAATTCACCCCTCCACTTT. The full variable domain, completed using reference TRBV7-9 and TRBJ1-6, is DTGVSQNPRHKITKRGQNVTFRCDPISEHNRLYWYRQTLGQGPEFLTYFQNEAQLEKSRLLSDRFSAERPKGSFSTLEIQRTEQGDSAMYLCASSLGGGQGNSPLHFGNGTRLTVT.

This chain links TRBV27 with TRBJ2-7; TRBD1 matches 10 bases. J gave up 3 bases and V 6 bases, and 8 bases lay outside the gene matches. The CDR3 has 15 amino acids. Germline V gene data show CDR1 as MNHEY and CDR2 as SMNVEV (reference sequence). The CDR3 DNA sequence: TGTGCCAGCAGATCGACCGGGACAGGGGTCTACGAGCAGTACTTC. This codes for CASRSTGTGVYEQYF.

The chain couples TRBV6-1 to TRBJ2-7, with D maybe TRBD1 (6 bases). Germline V lookup: CDR1 MNHNS, CDR2 SASEGT. V lost 5 bases, J lost 3 bases, and 11 bases lay in between. This CDR3 is 13 amino acids long. CDR3 loop: CASSRTENYEQYF. As DNA, the CDR3 is TGTGCCAGCAGTCGGACAGAGAACTACGAGCAGTACTTC.

V and J are TRBV11-1 and TRBJ1-3; TRBD1 matches at 7 bases. The length of the CDR3 is 17 residues. Germline CDR1 SGHAT, CDR2 FQDESV (reference sequence). With 4 bases clipped from V and 4 bases from J, the junction kept 13 bases outside the gene matches. The CDR3 sequence is CASSSPRQGSRGNTIYF. The CDR3 bases are TGTGCCAGCAGCTCACCCCGACAGGGAAGTAGAGGAAACACCATATATTTT.

This chain links TRBV6-4 with TRBJ1-2; D is ambiguous. Trimming removed 3 bases from V and 1 base from J, with 9 bases in between. The CDR3 loop spans 14 amino acids. Germline V lookup: CDR1 MRHNA, CDR2 SNTAGT. CDR3 DNA: TGTGCCAGCAGTGAGATGGTCGGTAACTATGGCTACACCTTC. This translates into CASSEMVGNYGYTF.

The gene calls are TRBV30 and TRBJ1-6; no clear D. The V end lost 2 bases, the J end lost 3 bases, and 8 bases lay between the germline ends. This CDR3 comprises 14 residues. The germline V gene encodes CDR1 GTSNPN and CDR2 SVGIG (reference sequence). CDR3 loop: CAWSLDYYNSPLHF. CDR3 coding DNA: TGTGCCTGGAGTCTCGACTACTATAATTCACCCCTCCACTTT.

This chain links TRBV10-3 with TRBJ2-7; possible D gene TRBD2, 6 bases. CDR3 size: 16 residues. Germline-derived CDR1 and CDR2 are ENHRY and SYGVKD. V lost 2 bases and J lost 1, with 15 bases in between. CDR3 in amino acids: CAISETPPEGSYEQYF. CDR3 in DNA: TGTGCCATCAGTGAGACCCCGCCGGAGGGTTCCTACGAGCAGTACTTC.

V and J are TRBV2 and TRBJ1-1, with 8 bases that match TRBD1. Looked up from germline, CDR1 is SNHLY and CDR2 is FYNNEI. V shed 4 bases, J shed 0 bases, and the junction held 4 bases outside the gene matches. CDR3 length equals 15 residues. The CDR3 sequence: CASSGDRTLNTEAFF. The CDR3 bases are TGTGCCAGCAGTGGGGACAGGACATTGAACACTGAAGCTTTCTTT.

This chain connects TRBV27 to TRBJ1-5; D not certain. The CDR3 spans 14 residues. V dropped 6 bases and J dropped 4 bases, with 13 bases sitting between them. Looked up from germline, CDR1 is MNHEY and CDR2 is SMNVEV (reference sequence). The CDR3 region is CASRSGFQNQPQHF. The DNA of the CDR3 is TGTGCCAGCAGAAGCGGGTTTCAAAATCAGCCCCAGCATTTT.

This sequence joins TRBV29-1 and TRBJ2-1, with TRBD2 as a possible D gene (6 bases). The germline CDR1 and CDR2 sequences are SQVTM and ANQGSEA. The CDR3 is 13 residues long. V lost 6 bases to trimming and J lost 4 bases, with 13 bases between them. CDR3 sequence reads: CSVPGLGYNEQFF. The CDR3 DNA reads as TGCAGCGTCCCGGGACTGGGATACAATGAGCAGTTCTTC.

This rearrangement joins TRBV28 to TRBJ1-1; TRBD1 matches 8 bases. The CDR3 totals 17 residues. Trimming cost V 4 bases and J 1 base; bases outside gene matches: 11. Germline values: CDR1 MDHEN, CDR2 SYDVKM. The CDR3 sequence is CASSSNPDREGNTEAFF. CDR3 sequence (DNA): TGTGCCAGCAGTTCGAACCCGGACAGGGAGGGGAACACTGAAGCTTTCTTT.

This chain connects TRBV6-6 to TRBJ2-7; weak D call: TRBD2 (5 bases). With 4 bases removed from V and 2 bases from J, the gap between germline ends came to 12 bases. Germline-derived CDR1 and CDR2 are MNHNY and SVGAGI (reference sequence). The CDR3 extends over 14 amino acids. The CDR3 loop reads CASSSPGITYEQYF. In DNA form, the CDR3 reads TGTGCCAGCAGTTCCCCGGGAATTACCTACGAGCAGTACTTC.